What follows are 9 T cell receptor beta chains derived from one specimen sequenced in a study of PD-1 blockade in mismatch repair-deficient tumors. TCRdb's copy holds only in-frame clones and misses some; the assay was immunoSEQ multiplex PCR. This sample has about 120,000 clones, with about 90% found just once. The sequencing used peripheral blood, collected 70 to 73 weeks after starting pembrolizumab. Source of these receptors: an adult with mismatch repair-deficient cancer.

The V gene is TRBV19, the J gene TRBJ2-6; D is unclear. Germline lookup yields CDR1 LNHDA and CDR2 SQIVND (reference sequence). V lost 5 bases and J lost 0, with 8 bases in between. This CDR3 region has 15 residues. The CDR3 DNA follows: TGTGCCAGTAGTTTCGACCTCTCTGGGGCCAACGTCCTGACTTTC. This encodes CASSFDLSGANVLTF.

This chain uses TRBV5-1 with TRBJ2-5, with 9 bases identical to TRBD2. J lost 4 bases, V lost 3 bases, and 10 bases had no gene match. CDR3 length: 16 residues. Per germline, CDR1 SGHRS and CDR2 YFSETQ. Here the CDR3 reads CASSSLGGRALETQYF. The CDR3, as DNA: TGCGCCAGCAGCTCCTTGGGCGGGAGGGCCTTAGAGACCCAGTACTTC.

V and J are TRBV4-3 and TRBJ2-5; D is unresolved. Germline V CDR1 and CDR2: LGHNA, YSLEER. V dropped 0 bases and J dropped 3 bases, with 14 bases sitting between them. This CDR3 comprises 16 residues. The CDR3 sequence is CASSQDPHALEETQYF. CDR3 bases: TGCGCCAGCAGCCAAGACCCCCACGCCTTGGAAGAGACCCAGTACTTC.

This chain connects TRBV11-3 to TRBJ2-1; 12 bases fit TRBD2. CDR1 and CDR2 (germline): SGHNT, YENEEA. The CDR3 has 13 residues. V gave up 5 bases and J gave up 12 bases; unmatched junction bases: 5. CDR3 DNA: TGTGCCAGCAGCCTAGCGGGACTAGCGGGGCAGTTCTTC. It is translated as CASSLAGLAGQFF.

CDR3 protein: CASSVDSGSYNEQFF. The CDR3 region has the DNA TGTGCCAGCAGCGTAGACAGCGGGAGCTACAATGAGCAGTTCTTC. The chain has TRBV9 and TRBJ2-1; 8 bases are a match to TRBD2. Per the germline V gene, CDR1 is SGDLS and CDR2 is YYNGEE. This CDR3 is built from 15 residues. The V segment lost 0 bases and the J segment 3 bases; nucleotides outside the gene matches: 2.

The V and J genes are TRBV30 and TRBJ2-2; D uncertain. The ends were cut back, 8 bases at V and 7 bases at J, with 11 bases in the middle. The CDR3 contains 11 residues. Germline V gives CDR1 GTSNPN, CDR2 SVGIG (reference sequence). The CDR3 protein is CALSSGGELFF. Written as DNA, the CDR3 is TGTGCCCTTTCCTCGGGCGGGGAGCTGTTTTTT.

V and J are TRBV7-9 and TRBJ2-7, with 8 positions matching TRBD1. The germline V gene encodes CDR1 SEHNR and CDR2 FQNEAQ (reference sequence). With V trimmed by 5 bases and J by 0 bases, 6 bases remained unmatched. The CDR3 has 15 amino acids. The CDR3 spells CASSHRDRYSYEQYF. CDR3 nucleotide sequence: TGTGCCAGCAGCCACCGGGACAGGTACTCCTACGAGCAGTACTTC.

DNA of the CDR3: TGTGCCAGTAGTCCAAGGAGCGGGAGGGCCTTCACAGATACGCAGTATTTT. This encodes CASSPRSGRAFTDTQYF. The chain recombines TRBV19 with TRBJ2-3; TRBD2 agrees at 10 bases. Trimming cost V 5 bases and J 2 bases; bases outside gene matches: 10. Germline CDR1 and CDR2: LNHDA and SQIVND (reference sequence). There are 17 residues in the CDR3.

J is TRBJ2-1 and V is TRBV18, with 8 bases fitting TRBD1. The CDR3 is made up of 16 amino acids. Germline V gene data show CDR1 as KGHSH and CDR2 as LQKENI. The V gene end was trimmed by 6 bases and the J gene end by 9 bases; junction bases not matched to a gene: 16. CDR3 sequence (DNA): TGTGCCAGCTCCGTCCTGAGTCGGACAGGGATGAGTGAGCAGTTCTTC. As protein: CASSVLSRTGMSEQFF.